Below are 21 T cell receptor beta chains sequenced from a single sample in a study of regulatory T cells in long-lasting Graves disease. Building of the TCR beta libraries involved iRepertoire HTBI primers and Arm-PCR of CDR3 regions. Each CDR3 protein gets one entry after TCRdb re-called the multiplex PCR reads with MiXCR. The table lists around 500,000 distinct CDR3 sequences, around 15% of them singletons, with 25% in the top ten. Sample time point: newly diagnosed GD, antithyroid drugs for less than 3 months. Preparation of the TCR library used RNA extracted from PBMCs. These same data were also listed under a study on T cells in Graves' hyperthyroidism and ophthalmopathy.

The specimen was peripheral blood mononuclear cells (PBMCs), collected at new diagnosis, from a patient treated with antithyroid drugs. The receptors stem from a woman aged 35-65 years with Graves disease.

This clonotype was counted a few times. A much larger clone lies one base from this, so it may be a read error. The chain links TRBV2 to TRBJ2-5; D is unclear. Germline CDR1 reads SNHLY; CDR2 reads FYNNEI. The CDR3 runs to 13 residues. The CDR3 loop is CASRQSSQGTQYF. In DNA, the CDR3 is TGTGCCAGCCGCCAATCCTCTCAAGGGACCCAGTACTTC.

This clonotype occurred many times. V is TRBV10-3 and J is TRBJ2-7, with 8 nucleotides matching TRBD1. This CDR3 region has 13 residues. Germline V gene lookup returns CDR1 ENHRY and CDR2 SYGVKD. The V segment lost 6 bases and the J segment 6 bases; nucleotides outside the gene matches: 7. For the CDR3, the DNA is TGTGCCATCAGGCCGGGACAGGTTGGCGAGCAGTACTTC. Translated: CAIRPGQVGEQYF.

This clonotype was counted between two and nine times. This sequence joins TRBV27 and TRBJ2-1; 7 nucleotides match TRBD2. Unmatched junction bases numbered 7, after V lost 8 bases and J lost 6 bases. This CDR3 has 13 amino acids. Looked up from germline, CDR1 is MNHEY and CDR2 is SMNVEV (reference sequence). The CDR3 region is CASCRLAGNEQFF. For the CDR3, the DNA is TGTGCCAGCTGTCGACTAGCTGGCAATGAGCAGTTCTTC.

This clonotype has ten or more counts. This chain connects TRBV28 to TRBJ2-1; D is possibly TRBD1 or TRBD2 (7 bases each). The CDR3 is 15 amino acids. Trimming shortened V by 7 bases and J by 3 bases, and 16 bases separated the two germline ends. CDR1 and CDR2 from the germline V gene are MDHEN and SYDVKM. The chain's CDR3 is CASTRGRAGYNEQFF. Here the CDR3 DNA reads TGTGCCAGCACCAGGGGGAGGGCAGGCTACAATGAGCAGTTCTTC.

This clonotype was recorded a few times. This chain links TRBV15 with TRBJ2-3; possible D gene TRBD1, 7 bases. The V gene lost 0 bases and the J gene lost 9 bases, with 22 bases spanning the gap. CDR1 is LNHNV and CDR2 is YYDKDF in the germline V gene (reference sequence). The CDR3 is made up of 17 amino acids. This chain's CDR3 is CATSREEAGTAPPTQYF. CDR3 DNA sequence: TGTGCCACCAGCAGAGAGGAGGCGGGGACAGCGCCGCCGACGCAGTATTTT.

The chain combines TRBV5-1 with TRBJ2-3; D uncertain. The better agreement between TRBJ2-5 and the DNA end casts doubt on the J call. Germline V gene data show CDR1 as SGHRS and CDR2 as YFSETQ. The CDR3 has 14 amino acids. Written as DNA, the CDR3 is TGCGCCAGCAGCTTATCGAATTCGGGAGAGACCCAGTACTTC. Translating it yields CASSLSNSGETQYF.

Only a few counts were recorded for this clonotype. The chain has TRBV20-1 and TRBJ2-5; TRBD2 matches 7 bases. The germline CDR1 and CDR2 sequences are DFQATT and SNEGSKA (reference sequence). J was trimmed by 3 bases and V by 2 bases; bases with no gene match: 3. The CDR3 runs 13 residues. CDR3 sequence: CSARTGGEETQYF. The DNA of the CDR3 is TGCAGTGCTAGAACTGGGGGGGAAGAGACCCAGTACTTC.

This clonotype has a count of ten or more. The chain employs TRBV6-1 and TRBJ1-1; D remains unclear. Trimming took 11 bases from V and 5 from J, leaving 9 bases between them. Germline V lookup: CDR1 MNHNS, CDR2 SASEGT. The CDR3 is 10 amino acids. The CDR3: CAHGRTEAFF. CDR3 bases: TGTGCCCACGGCAGGACTGAAGCTTTCTTT.

The V gene is TRBV6-1, the J gene TRBJ2-3, with 8 positions matching TRBD2. The CDR3 consists of 16 residues. V lost 5 bases to trimming and J lost 1 base; unmatched junction nucleotides: 8. From germline, CDR1 is MNHNS and CDR2 SASEGT. CDR3 sequence reads: CASSYRGGMRTDTQYF. CDR3 in DNA: TGTGCCAGCAGTTACCGGGGGGGGATGCGCACAGATACGCAGTATTTT.

There are many counts of this clonotype. The J gene is TRBJ2-1, the V gene TRBV28; D may correspond to TRBD1 or TRBD2 (6 bases each). The V gene's germline CDR1 is MDHEN and CDR2 SYDVKM. The CDR3 runs 16 residues. Trimming shortened V by 4 bases and J by 2 bases, and 15 bases separated the two germline ends. CDR3 DNA: TGTGCCAGCAGTTCGTTGGTGGGGGGCGCCTACAATGAGCAGTTCTTC. It encodes CASSSLVGGAYNEQFF.

The chain joins TRBV19 to TRBJ1-2, with TRBD1 as a possible D gene (6 bases). The CDR3 has 14 residues. Per germline, CDR1 LNHDA and CDR2 SQIVND (reference sequence). Trimming took 3 bases from V and 10 from J, leaving 18 bases between them. CDR3 sequence (DNA): TGTGCCAGTAGTATCCCCACAGGGAGGCCAATCTACACCTTC. Its protein is CASSIPTGRPIYTF.

This clonotype was counted ten times or more. The chain employs TRBV11-2 and TRBJ2-7; TRBD2 agrees at 8 bases. Losses at the gene ends were 6 bases for V and 0 bases for J; bases not matched to a gene: 4. CDR3 size: 14 residues. The germline CDR1 and CDR2 sequences are SGHAT and FQNNGV. DNA of the CDR3: TGTGCCAGCAGTTTCGGGAGGGCCTCCTACGAGCAGTACTTC. Protein: CASSFGRASYEQYF.

This clonotype was seen ten or more times. This chain uses TRBV29-1 with TRBJ2-1, with 11 bases fitting TRBD2. Germline lookup yields CDR1 SQVTM and CDR2 ANQGSEA. The V segment lost 6 bases and the J segment 4 bases; nucleotides outside the gene matches: 5. CDR3 length: 14 residues. The CDR3 nucleotides are TGCAGCGTGTCACTAGCGGGGGCATACAATGAGCAGTTCTTC. The encoded protein is CSVSLAGAYNEQFF.

This clonotype was counted only a few times. This chain uses TRBV6-2 or TRBV6-3 with TRBJ2-1, with no clear D. The CDR3 contains 15 residues. Looked up from germline, CDR1 is MNHEY and CDR2 is SVGEGT. Trimming removed 0 bases at V and 4 bases at J, with 10 bases between. CDR3 sequence: CASSYSGGLYNEQFF. The CDR3 DNA reads TGTGCCAGCAGTTACTCTGGCGGTTTATACAATGAGCAGTTCTTC.

Concerning this clonotype itself: A much larger clone is a single base away; this may be a read error. This chain uses TRBV6-1 with TRBJ1-5, with 7 bases matching TRBD1. The CDR3 runs 17 residues. Germline V gene data show CDR1 as MNHNS and CDR2 as SASEGT. DNA for the CDR3: TGTGCCAGCAGCTTTAGGGACAGACCGTTTAGCAATCAGTCCCAGCATTTT. Protein product: CASSFRDRPFSNQSQHF.

There are many counts of this clonotype. The chain employs TRBV3-1 and TRBJ2-3; a possible D gene is TRBD1 (5 bases). Trimming shortened V by 3 bases and J by 1 base, and 17 bases separated the two germline ends. This CDR3 spans 17 amino acids. Germline CDR1 LGHDT, CDR2 YNNKEL (reference sequence). The DNA of the CDR3 is TGTGCCAGCAGCCATTTTGGGGCCCCTCTCCGCACAGATACGCAGTATTTT. This encodes CASSHFGAPLRTDTQYF.

This rearrangement joins TRBV12-3 or TRBV12-4 to TRBJ1-1, with D possibly being TRBD1 (5 bases). The V end lost 3 bases, the J end lost 6 bases, and 14 bases lay between the germline ends. This CDR3 spans 14 amino acids. DNA for the CDR3: TGTGCCAGCAGTTTCACCATTTCAGGGTCTGAAGCTTTCTTT. Translation gives CASSFTISGSEAFF.

This clonotype occurred many times. This chain connects TRBV15 to TRBJ1-1; D unclear. The ends were cut back, 0 bases at V and 0 bases at J, with 5 bases in the middle. The germline gives CDR1 LNHNV, CDR2 YYDKDF (reference sequence). This CDR3 has 14 residues. The chain's CDR3 is CATSRDMVNTEAFF. The CDR3 DNA is TGTGCCACCAGCAGAGATATGGTGAACACTGAAGCTTTCTTT.

This clonotype has at least ten counts. The rearrangement uses TRBV28 and TRBJ1-1; 7 nucleotides match TRBD1. V dropped 6 bases and J dropped 11; count of bases not matched to a gene: 15. From germline, CDR1 is MDHEN and CDR2 SYDVKM. The CDR3 is 14 residues long. CDR3 nucleotide sequence: TGTGCCAGCAGAACCTCGAGGGGGCGCGTAGAGGCTTTCTTT. Translating gives CASRTSRGRVEAFF.

V is TRBV20-1 and J is TRBJ2-1, with D perhaps matching TRBD2 (5 bases). The germline gives CDR1 DFQATT, CDR2 SNEGSKA (reference sequence). The CDR3 extends over 12 amino acids. V lost 7 bases and J 2 bases, leaving 9 bases between the germline ends. CDR3 sequence (DNA): TGCAGTGGCGGGTATCCCTACAATGAGCAGTTCTTC. This translates into CSGGYPYNEQFF.

The rearrangement joins TRBV20-1 to TRBJ1-2; D unresolved. This CDR3 is built from 15 residues. Germline V gene lookup returns CDR1 DFQATT and CDR2 SNEGSKA (reference sequence). V dropped 0 bases and J dropped 4 bases, with 15 bases sitting between them. This CDR3 reads CSARDTQPEGYGYTF. In DNA, the CDR3 is TGCAGTGCTAGAGATACACAGCCCGAGGGCTATGGCTACACCTTC.